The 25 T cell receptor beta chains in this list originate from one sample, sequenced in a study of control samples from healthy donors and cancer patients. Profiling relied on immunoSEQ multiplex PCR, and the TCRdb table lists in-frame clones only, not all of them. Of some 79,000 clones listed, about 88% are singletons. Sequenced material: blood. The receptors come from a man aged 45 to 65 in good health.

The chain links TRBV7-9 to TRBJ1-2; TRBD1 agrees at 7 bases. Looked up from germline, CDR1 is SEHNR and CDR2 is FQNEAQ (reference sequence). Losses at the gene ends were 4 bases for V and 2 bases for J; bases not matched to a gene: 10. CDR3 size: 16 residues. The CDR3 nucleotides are TGTGCCAGCAGCTATAATGACCCGGGACAGAACTATGGCTACACCTTC. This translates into CASSYNDPGQNYGYTF.

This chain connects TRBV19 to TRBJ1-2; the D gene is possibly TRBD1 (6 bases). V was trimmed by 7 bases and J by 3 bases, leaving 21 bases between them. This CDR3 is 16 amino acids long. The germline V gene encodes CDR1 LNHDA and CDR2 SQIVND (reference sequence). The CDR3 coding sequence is TGTGCCAGTACTCACCACGGGTACAGGGAGCACTATGGCTACACCTTC. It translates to CASTHHGYREHYGYTF.

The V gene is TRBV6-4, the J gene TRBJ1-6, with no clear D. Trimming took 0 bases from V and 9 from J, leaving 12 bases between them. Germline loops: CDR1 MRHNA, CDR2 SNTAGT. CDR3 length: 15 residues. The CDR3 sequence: CASSDSLEGGSPLHF. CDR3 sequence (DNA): TGTGCCAGCAGTGACTCTTTAGAGGGAGGTTCACCCCTCCACTTT.

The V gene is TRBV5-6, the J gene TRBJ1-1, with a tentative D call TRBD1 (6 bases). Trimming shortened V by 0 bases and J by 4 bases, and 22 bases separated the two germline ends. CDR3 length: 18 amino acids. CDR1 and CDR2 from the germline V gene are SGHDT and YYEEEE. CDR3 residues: CASSLASVRGALSTEAFF. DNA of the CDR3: TGTGCCAGCAGCTTGGCCTCGGTACGGGGGGCGTTGAGCACTGAAGCTTTCTTT.

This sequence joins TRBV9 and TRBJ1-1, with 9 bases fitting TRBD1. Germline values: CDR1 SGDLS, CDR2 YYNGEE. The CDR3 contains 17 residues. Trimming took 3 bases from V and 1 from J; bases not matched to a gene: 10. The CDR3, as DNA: TGTGCCAGCAGCGGAGGCCTGGGACAGGGAAAGAACACTGAAGCTTTCTTT. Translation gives CASSGGLGQGKNTEAFF.

The CDR3 coding sequence is TGTGCCAGCAGTGCTATCGGACAGGGGGGAACCGGGGAGCTGTTTTTT. This encodes CASSAIGQGGTGELFF. The J gene is TRBJ2-2, the V gene TRBV7-6; 10 positions match TRBD1. J was trimmed by 5 bases and V by 6 bases; bases with no gene match: 9. The CDR3 spans 16 residues. Germline-derived CDR1 and CDR2 are SGHVS and FNYEAQ. The variable domain in full, with the rest retrieved from reference TRBV7-6 and TRBJ2-2, is GAGVSQSPRYKVTKRGQDVALRCDPISGHVSLYWYRQALGQGPEFLTYFNYEAQQDKSGLPNDRFSAERPEGSISTLTIQRTEQRDSAMYRCASSAIGQGGTGELFFGEGSRLTVL.

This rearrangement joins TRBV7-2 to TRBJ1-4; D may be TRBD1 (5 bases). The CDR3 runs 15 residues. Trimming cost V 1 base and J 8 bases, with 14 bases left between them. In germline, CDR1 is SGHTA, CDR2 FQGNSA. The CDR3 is CASSLVGREGEKLFF. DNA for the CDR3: TGTGCCAGCAGCTTAGTGGGCAGGGAAGGCGAAAAACTGTTTTTT.

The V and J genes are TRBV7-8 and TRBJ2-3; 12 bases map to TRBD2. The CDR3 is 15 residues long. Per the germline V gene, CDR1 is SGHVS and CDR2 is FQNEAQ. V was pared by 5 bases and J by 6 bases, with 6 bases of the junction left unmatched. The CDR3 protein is CASSQGLAGWDTQYF. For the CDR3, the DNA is TGTGCCAGCAGCCAAGGACTAGCGGGGTGGGATACGCAGTATTTT.

CDR3 bases: TGTGCCAGCAGTTACGGCGCAGGGGAGATCAACACTGAAGCTTTCTTT. Amino acid sequence: CASSYGAGEINTEAFF. J is TRBJ1-1 and V is TRBV6-5, with D possibly being TRBD1 (6 bases). CDR3 length equals 16 residues. Germline CDR1 and CDR2: MNHEY and SVGAGI. Between the trimmed V and J ends, which lost 2 bases and 2 bases, there was a span of 15 bases.

CDR3 region: CASSELRVATGELFF. The CDR3 nucleotides read TGCGCCAGCAGTGAGCTCAGGGTAGCGACCGGGGAGCTGTTTTTT. The chain uses TRBV10-1 and TRBJ2-2; D is perhaps TRBD1 or TRBD2 (5 bases each). V lost 2 bases and J lost 5, with 12 bases in between. CDR3 length: 15 residues. CDR1 is WNHNN, CDR2 SYGVQD, per germline (reference sequence).

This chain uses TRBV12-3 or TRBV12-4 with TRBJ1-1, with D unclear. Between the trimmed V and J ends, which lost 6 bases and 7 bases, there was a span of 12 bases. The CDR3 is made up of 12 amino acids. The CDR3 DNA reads TGTGCCAGCAGAGCCCGGGGTGTTGAAGCTTTCTTT. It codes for CASRARGVEAFF.

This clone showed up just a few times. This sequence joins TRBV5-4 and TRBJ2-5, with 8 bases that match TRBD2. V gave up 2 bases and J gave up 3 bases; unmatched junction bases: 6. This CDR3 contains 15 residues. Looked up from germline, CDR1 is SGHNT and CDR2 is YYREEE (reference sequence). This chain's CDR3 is CASSLRTGGEETQYF. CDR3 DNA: TGTGCCAGCAGCTTACGCACCGGGGGGGAAGAGACCCAGTACTTC.

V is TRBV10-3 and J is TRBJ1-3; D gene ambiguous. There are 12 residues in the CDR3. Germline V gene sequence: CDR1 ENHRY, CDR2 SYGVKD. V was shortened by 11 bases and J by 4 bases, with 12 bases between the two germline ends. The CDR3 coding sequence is TGTGCCGCGAGAACCAGCGGAAACACCATATATTTT. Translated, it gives CAARTSGNTIYF.

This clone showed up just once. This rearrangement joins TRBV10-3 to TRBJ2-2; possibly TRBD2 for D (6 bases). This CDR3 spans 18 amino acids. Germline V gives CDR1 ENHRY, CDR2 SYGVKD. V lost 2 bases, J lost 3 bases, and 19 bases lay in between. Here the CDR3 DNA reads TGTGCCATCAGTGAGCACTTCCTAGCGTCCCAGGACACCGGGGAGCTGTTTTTT. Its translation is CAISEHFLASQDTGELFF.

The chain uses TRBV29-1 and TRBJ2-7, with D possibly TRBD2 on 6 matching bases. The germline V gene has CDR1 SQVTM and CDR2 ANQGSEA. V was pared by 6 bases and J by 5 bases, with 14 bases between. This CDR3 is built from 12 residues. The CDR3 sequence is CSVRGAGHEQYF. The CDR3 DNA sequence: TGCAGCGTCCGGGGAGCGGGTCACGAGCAGTACTTC.

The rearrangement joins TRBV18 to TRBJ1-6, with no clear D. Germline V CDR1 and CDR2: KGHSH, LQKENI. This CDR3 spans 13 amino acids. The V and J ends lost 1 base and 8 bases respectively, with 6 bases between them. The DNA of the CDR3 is TGTGCCAGCTCACCACGGACCGATTCACCCCTCCACTTT. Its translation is CASSPRTDSPLHF. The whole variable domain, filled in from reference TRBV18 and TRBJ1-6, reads NAGVMQNPRHLVRRRGQEARLRCSPMKGHSHVYWYRQLPEEGLKFMVYLQKENIIDESGMPKERFSAEFPKEGPSILRIQQVVRGDSAAYFCASSPRTDSPLHFGNGTRLTVT.

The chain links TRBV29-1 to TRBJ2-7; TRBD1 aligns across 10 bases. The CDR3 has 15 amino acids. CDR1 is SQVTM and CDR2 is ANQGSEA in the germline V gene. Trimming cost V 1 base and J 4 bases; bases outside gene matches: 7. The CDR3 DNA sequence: TGCAGCGTTGAAGGCCCGGGGGACAGGGGATACGAGCAGTACTTC. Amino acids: CSVEGPGDRGYEQYF.

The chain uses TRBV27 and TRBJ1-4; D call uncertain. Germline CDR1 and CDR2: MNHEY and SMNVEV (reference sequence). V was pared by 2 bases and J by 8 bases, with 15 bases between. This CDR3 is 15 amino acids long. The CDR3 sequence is CASSLKPWAGEKLFF. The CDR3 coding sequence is TGTGCCAGCAGTTTAAAACCCTGGGCGGGGGAAAAACTGTTTTTT.

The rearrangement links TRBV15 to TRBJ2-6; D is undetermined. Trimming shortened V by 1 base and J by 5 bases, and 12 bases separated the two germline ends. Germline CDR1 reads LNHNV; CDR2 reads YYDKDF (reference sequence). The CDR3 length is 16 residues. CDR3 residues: CATSRGPRGRANVLTF. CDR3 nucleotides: TGTGCCACCAGCAGAGGTCCCCGTGGAAGGGCCAACGTCCTGACTTTC.

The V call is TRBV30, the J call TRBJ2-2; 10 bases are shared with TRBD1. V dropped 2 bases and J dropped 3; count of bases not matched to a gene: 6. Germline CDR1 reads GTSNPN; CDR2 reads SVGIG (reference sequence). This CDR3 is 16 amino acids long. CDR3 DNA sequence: TGTGCCTGGAGTACACCCGGGACAGGGGACACCGGGGAGCTGTTTTTT. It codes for CAWSTPGTGDTGELFF.

This CDR3 reads CASSVPGGNTEAFF. CDR3 sequence (DNA): TGCGCCAGCAGCGTCCCAGGGGGAAACACTGAAGCTTTCTTT. The chain employs TRBV5-1 and TRBJ1-1; 7 bases match TRBD1. The CDR3 totals 14 residues. The germline V gene has CDR1 SGHRS and CDR2 YFSETQ. V was clipped by 4 bases and J by 2 bases; unmatched bases: 5. The full variable domain, with the rest looked up from reference TRBV5-1 and TRBJ1-1, is KAGVTQTPRYLIKTRGQQVTLSCSPISGHRSVSWYQQTPGQGLQFLFEYFSETQRNKGNFPGRFSGRQFSNSRSEMNVSTLELGDSALYLCASSVPGGNTEAFFGQGTRLTVV.

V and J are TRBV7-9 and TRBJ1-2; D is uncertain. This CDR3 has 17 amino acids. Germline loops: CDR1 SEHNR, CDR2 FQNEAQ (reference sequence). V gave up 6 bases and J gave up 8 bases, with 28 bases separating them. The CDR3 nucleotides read TGTGCCAGCAGGGCATCCCCCGGGCTCTCCTATCGCGACGGCTACACCTTC. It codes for CASRASPGLSYRDGYTF. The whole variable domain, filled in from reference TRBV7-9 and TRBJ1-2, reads DTGVSQNPRHKITKRGQNVTFRCDPISEHNRLYWYRQTLGQGPEFLTYFQNEAQLEKSRLLSDRFSAERPKGSFSTLEIQRTEQGDSAMYLCASRASPGLSYRDGYTFGSGTRLTVV.

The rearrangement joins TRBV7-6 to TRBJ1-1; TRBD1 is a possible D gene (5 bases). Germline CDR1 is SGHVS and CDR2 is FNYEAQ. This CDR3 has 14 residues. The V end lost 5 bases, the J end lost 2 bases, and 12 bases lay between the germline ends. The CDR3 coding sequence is TGTGCCAGCAGCCCCCGACAGAAAAACACTGAAGCTTTCTTT. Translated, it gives CASSPRQKNTEAFF.

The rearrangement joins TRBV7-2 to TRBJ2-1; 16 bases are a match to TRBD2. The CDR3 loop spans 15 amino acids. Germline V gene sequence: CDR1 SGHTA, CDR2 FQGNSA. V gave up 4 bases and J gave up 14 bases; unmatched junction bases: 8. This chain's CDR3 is CASSSPGTSGGGKFF. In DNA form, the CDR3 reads TGTGCCAGCAGCTCCCCAGGGACTAGCGGGGGGGGGAAGTTCTTC.

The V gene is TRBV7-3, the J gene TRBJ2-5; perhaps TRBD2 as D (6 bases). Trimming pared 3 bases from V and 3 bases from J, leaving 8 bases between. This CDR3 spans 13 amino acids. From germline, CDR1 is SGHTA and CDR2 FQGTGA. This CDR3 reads CASSLGLEETQYF. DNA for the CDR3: TGTGCCAGCAGCTTGGGACTTGAAGAGACCCAGTACTTC.